The next 28 T cell receptor beta chains were all read from a single sample in a study of cytomegalovirus exposure and HLA in healthy donors. PCR used 60 Vbeta primers and 13 Jbeta primers. Clones were sequenced by immunoSEQ multiplex PCR, and TCRdb holds only the in-frame ones, with some missing. The sample carries about 160,000 clones, around 80% recorded once. Sequencing input: PBMCs. These receptors were taken from a man between 35 and 55 years old in good health and CMV-seronegative.

This chain connects TRBV30 to TRBJ1-5, with a possible D match to TRBD1 (6 bases). The CDR3 is 15 residues long. Trimming took 2 bases from V and 2 from J, leaving 13 bases between them. Germline V gene sequence: CDR1 GTSNPN, CDR2 SVGIG (reference sequence). The DNA of the CDR3 is TGTGCCTGGAGTTTCGGGACACTGGGCAATCAGCCCCAGCATTTT. It translates to CAWSFGTLGNQPQHF.

In DNA form, the CDR3 reads TGTGCCAGTGGGACTAGCAACACCGGGGAGCTGTTTTTT. This codes for CASGTSNTGELFF. The chain recombines TRBV19 with TRBJ2-2; 9 bases agree with TRBD2. Losses at the gene ends were 8 bases for V and 2 bases for J; bases not matched to a gene: 0. There are 13 residues in the CDR3. From germline, CDR1 is LNHDA and CDR2 SQIVND (reference sequence). Variable domain in full (rest from reference TRBV19 and TRBJ2-2): DGGITQSPKYLFRKEGQNVTLSCEQNLNHDAMYWYRQDPGQGLRLIYYSQIVNDFQKGDIAEGYSVSREKKESFPLTVTSAQKNPTAFYLCASGTSNTGELFFGEGSRLTVL.

V is TRBV7-6 and J is TRBJ2-1; the match to TRBD2 covers 11 bases. The V and J ends lost 3 bases and 4 bases, in that order; junction bases with no gene match: 5. CDR3 length equals 16 residues. Germline V gene sequence: CDR1 SGHVS, CDR2 FNYEAQ. This CDR3 is CASSLSGTSGYNEQFF. CDR3 bases: TGTGCCAGCAGCTTGTCCGGGACTAGCGGTTACAATGAGCAGTTCTTC.

This chain uses TRBV28 with TRBJ2-7; TRBD1 agrees at 10 bases. The CDR3 runs 15 residues. Germline values: CDR1 MDHEN, CDR2 SYDVKM. Unmatched junction bases numbered 7, after V lost 4 bases and J lost 4 bases. The CDR3 region has the DNA TGTGCCAGCAGTTCCTCGACAGGGGGCTTGTACGAGCAGTACTTC. Encoded protein: CASSSSTGGLYEQYF.

The genes are TRBV30 and TRBJ1-2; a possible D gene is TRBD1 (5 bases). Between the trimmed V and J ends, which lost 6 bases and 7 bases, there was a span of 9 bases. Germline V CDR1 and CDR2: GTSNPN, SVGIG (reference sequence). The CDR3 extends over 10 amino acids. The CDR3: CACRVGGYTF. CDR3 bases: TGTGCCTGCAGGGTGGGTGGCTACACCTTC.

V is TRBV16 and J is TRBJ2-7; TRBD2 matches at 9 bases. This CDR3 region has 17 residues. V dropped 3 bases and J dropped 3; count of bases not matched to a gene: 12. The V gene's germline CDR1 is KGHSY and CDR2 FQNENV. DNA for the CDR3: TGTGCCAGCAGCCACCCAGGGGCCCTAGCGGGGTACTACGAGCAGTACTTC. Protein product: CASSHPGALAGYYEQYF.

Remarks on this clone: A junction boundary mismatches the germline segment, possibly from a read error. The chain has TRBV7-7 and TRBJ2-5; 12 nucleotides agree with TRBD2. The germline CDR1 and CDR2 sequences are SSHAT and FNYEAQ (reference sequence). The length of the CDR3 is 16 residues. The CDR3 protein is CASSLGLGTSGETQYF. The CDR3 DNA sequence: TGTGCTAGCAGCTTAGGGCTGGGGACTAGCGGGGAGACCCAGTACTTC.

The V and J genes are TRBV14 and TRBJ1-5, with a possible D match to TRBD1 (5 bases). Germline CDR1 reads SGHDN; CDR2 reads FVKESK. V was cut by 4 bases and J by 9 bases, with 13 bases left in between. The length of the CDR3 is 13 residues. The CDR3 DNA sequence: TGTGCCAGCAGCCCGACAGACCTCGGGCCCCAGCATTTT. Its protein product is CASSPTDLGPQHF.

This chain connects TRBV2 to TRBJ2-2, with 8 positions matching TRBD2. Looked up from germline, CDR1 is SNHLY and CDR2 is FYNNEI. CDR3 size: 15 residues. After removal of 7 bases from V and 2 bases from J, the junction contained 6 bases not matched to a gene. The CDR3 DNA follows: TGTGCCAGCAATCGGGAGGGGGTCAACACCGGGGAGCTGTTTTTT. Its translation: CASNREGVNTGELFF.

The V call is TRBV28, the J call TRBJ1-1, with D maybe TRBD1 (6 bases). Looked up from germline, CDR1 is MDHEN and CDR2 is SYDVKM. V shed 6 bases and J shed 9 bases, with 11 bases lying between them. CDR3 length: 11 residues. The CDR3 sequence: CASRKQGQAFF. CDR3 in DNA: TGTGCCAGCAGAAAACAGGGCCAAGCTTTCTTT.

This chain connects TRBV5-1 to TRBJ2-7; 10 nucleotides align to TRBD1. Germline V CDR1 and CDR2: SGHRS, YFSETQ. There are 14 residues in the CDR3. V gave up 3 bases and J gave up 2 bases; unmatched junction bases: 2. CDR3 DNA: TGCGCCAGCAGCTCCGGACAGGGGGCCTACGAGCAGTACTTC. This sequence encodes CASSSGQGAYEQYF. Based on the CDR3 plus reference TRBV5-1 and TRBJ2-7, the full variable domain is KAGVTQTPRYLIKTRGQQVTLSCSPISGHRSVSWYQQTPGQGLQFLFEYFSETQRNKGNFPGRFSGRQFSNSRSEMNVSTLELGDSALYLCASSSGQGAYEQYFGPGTRLTVT.

The chain joins TRBV30 to TRBJ1-1; D is unclear. V was shortened by 3 bases and J by 0 bases, with 8 bases between the two germline ends. Germline lookup yields CDR1 GTSNPN and CDR2 SVGIG (reference sequence). The CDR3 consists of 13 residues. The CDR3 DNA reads TGTGCCTGGAGCACAGACATGAACACTGAAGCTTTCTTT. It is translated as CAWSTDMNTEAFF.

The chain links TRBV7-9 to TRBJ1-5; 10 bases map to TRBD1. V shed 8 bases and J 4 bases; nucleotides not matched to a gene: 2. Germline assignment: CDR1 SEHNR and CDR2 FQNEAQ (reference sequence). This CDR3 contains 13 residues. CDR3: CASDRGPNQPQHF. The DNA for the CDR3 is TGTGCCAGCGACAGGGGGCCAAATCAGCCCCAGCATTTT.

The chain uses TRBV18 and TRBJ2-7; 9 bases agree with TRBD1. Per germline, CDR1 KGHSH and CDR2 LQKENI. V shed 3 bases, J shed 4 bases, and the junction held 7 bases outside the gene matches. The CDR3 spans 15 residues. CDR3 in DNA: TGTGCCAGCTCACCGGACAGGGGAAGTGTGTACGAGCAGTACTTC. Amino acid sequence: CASSPDRGSVYEQYF.

This clone appeared once. The chain carries TRBV10-3 and TRBJ2-1, with D uncertain. Germline V gene sequence: CDR1 ENHRY, CDR2 SYGVKD. The CDR3 totals 11 residues. Trimming stripped 11 bases from V and 5 bases from J, with 10 bases between. The CDR3, as DNA: TGTGCCTCTAGAAGTGACAATGAGCAGTTCTTC. It codes for CASRSDNEQFF.

The chain combines TRBV18 with TRBJ2-3, with 7 bases matching TRBD1. Germline values: CDR1 KGHSH, CDR2 LQKENI. V shed 1 base, J shed 3 bases, and the junction held 4 bases outside the gene matches. The CDR3 loop spans 15 amino acids. CDR3 sequence: CASSPLQGKTDTQYF. DNA of the CDR3: TGTGCCAGCTCACCACTACAGGGGAAAACAGATACGCAGTATTTT.

V gene TRBV5-6 combines with J gene TRBJ2-7; possible D gene TRBD2, 7 bases. Germline assignment: CDR1 SGHDT and CDR2 YYEEEE. Trimming took off 4 bases at V and 0 bases at J, with 17 bases between the two ends. This CDR3 has 16 amino acids. The CDR3 sequence: CASSPGTGRGSYEQYF. CDR3 sequence (DNA): TGTGCCAGCAGCCCGGGAACAGGGAGGGGCTCCTACGAGCAGTACTTC.

The genes are TRBV11-1 and TRBJ2-1; 8 bases are shared with TRBD1. Germline V lookup: CDR1 SGHAT, CDR2 FQDESV (reference sequence). This CDR3 is built from 15 residues. Trimming took 5 bases from V and 6 from J; bases not matched to a gene: 9. The CDR3 DNA is TGTGCCAGCAGCCCTCGACAGGGGAAAGGCAATGAGCAGTTCTTC. This codes for CASSPRQGKGNEQFF.

This clone is a singleton in its sample. The chain joins TRBV5-1 to TRBJ1-5, with TRBD1 as a possible D gene (5 bases). The CDR3 spans 14 residues. The germline V and J ends were trimmed by 0 bases and 7 bases, with 11 bases remaining between them. Germline V gene data show CDR1 as SGHRS and CDR2 as YFSETQ. DNA of the CDR3: TGCGCCAGCAGCTTGGGGCAGGGCGACCAGCCCCAGCATTTT. Translated: CASSLGQGDQPQHF.

The genes are TRBV30 and TRBJ1-1; D remains unclear. Germline V gene lookup returns CDR1 GTSNPN and CDR2 SVGIG (reference sequence). V lost 3 bases and J lost 5, with 16 bases in between. The CDR3 runs to 14 residues. The CDR3 DNA reads TGTGCCTGGAGAGGTATTTTCGGGGTGACTGAAGCTTTCTTT. Protein product: CAWRGIFGVTEAFF.

V is TRBV29-1 and J is TRBJ2-7; D gene uncertain. Germline values: CDR1 SQVTM, CDR2 ANQGSEA. This CDR3 comprises 12 residues. V was pared by 4 bases and J by 1 base, with 8 bases between. In DNA, the CDR3 is TGCAGCGTTGGGGCAGCATCCTACGAGCAGTACTTC. Encoded protein: CSVGAASYEQYF.

The chain joins TRBV28 to TRBJ2-5; TRBD2 agrees at 11 bases. Germline V CDR1 and CDR2: MDHEN, SYDVKM. The CDR3 runs 16 residues. V was pared by 8 bases and J by 6 bases, with 14 bases of the junction left unmatched. CDR3 DNA sequence: TGTGCCAGCCACCCCACCTTAGCGGGGGGGCTAAAGACCCAGTACTTC. This encodes CASHPTLAGGLKTQYF.

The rearrangement joins TRBV2 to TRBJ1-2; TRBD1 might be the D (5 bases). CDR3 size: 14 residues. Germline loops: CDR1 SNHLY, CDR2 FYNNEI. V lost 7 bases and J lost 4, with 16 bases in between. The chain's CDR3 is CASTTFGGGYGYTF. CDR3 nucleotides: TGTGCCAGCACCACATTTGGGGGGGGCTATGGCTACACCTTC.

The chain employs TRBV19 and TRBJ1-1, with D hard to call. This CDR3 has 14 amino acids. Germline CDR1 is LNHDA and CDR2 is SQIVND (reference sequence). Trimming shortened V by 5 bases and J by 3 bases, and 13 bases separated the two germline ends. This CDR3 is CASSREGLDTEAFF. The DNA of the CDR3 is TGTGCCAGTAGTCGGGAGGGATTGGACACTGAAGCTTTCTTT.

This clone was recorded once. The chain is built from TRBV2 and TRBJ2-2, with TRBD1 matching 9 bases. With 6 bases clipped from V and 3 bases from J, the junction kept 2 bases outside the gene matches. Germline-derived CDR1 and CDR2 are SNHLY and FYNNEI. The CDR3 loop spans 14 amino acids. CDR3 in amino acids: CASRGQGDTGELFF. The DNA of the CDR3 is TGTGCCAGCAGGGGACAGGGCGACACCGGGGAGCTGTTTTTT. Using reference TRBV2 and TRBJ2-2 for the parts outside the CDR3, the full variable domain is EPEVTQTPSHQVTQMGQEVILRCVPISNHLYFYWYRQILGQKVEFLVSFYNNEISEKSEIFDDQFSVERPDGSNFTLKIRSTKLEDSAMYFCASRGQGDTGELFFGEGSRLTVL.

The V gene is TRBV4-2, the J gene TRBJ2-5; D may be TRBD2 (7 bases). Per the germline V gene, CDR1 is LGHNA and CDR2 is YNFKEQ. The CDR3 loop spans 14 amino acids. Deletions cut 4 bases from V and 1 base from J, with 10 bases between. The CDR3 reads CASSPGGPQETQYF. The CDR3 DNA reads TGTGCCAGCAGCCCCGGGGGGCCCCAAGAGACCCAGTACTTC.

The chain combines TRBV13 with TRBJ2-5; the D is unclear. The CDR3 is made up of 13 amino acids. Germline CDR1 reads PRHDT; CDR2 reads FYEKMQ (reference sequence). The V end lost 0 bases, the J end lost 2 bases, and 4 bases lay between the germline ends. CDR3 in amino acids: CASSLGLQETQYF. The CDR3 nucleotides are TGTGCCAGCAGCTTAGGACTACAAGAGACCCAGTACTTC.

V and J are TRBV7-9 and TRBJ1-3; 7 nucleotides match TRBD1. V gave up 5 bases and J gave up 5 bases; unmatched junction bases: 6. CDR3 length equals 14 residues. The germline gives CDR1 SEHNR, CDR2 FQNEAQ (reference sequence). The CDR3 sequence is CASSPTGDRNTIYF. CDR3 in DNA: TGTGCCAGCAGCCCAACAGGGGATAGAAACACCATATATTTT.